Shown below are 15 T cell receptor beta chains from a single sample sequenced in a study of CD8 T cell repertoires and HIV-1 epitope variants (dated by TCRdb to about 2020). The library was produced with the immunoSEQ multiplex PCR assay. Here the immuneACCESS table is served through TCRdb, limited to in-frame sequences with V and J called. Missing clones are a known gap in these copies; in checked studies unresolved V genes cover under half, and the rest lacks a known reason. This sample is represented by several thousand clones; 50% to 70% of them were singletons. Around 45% of the sample belongs to the ten largest clones. Their target antigens are unknown. The specimen sequenced was cultured CD8+ T cells derived from PBMCs. Receptor source: a male donor with HIV.

J is TRBJ2-7 and V is TRBV5-1; no clear D. Per the germline V gene, CDR1 is SGHRS and CDR2 is YFSETQ. V was clipped by 7 bases and J by 3 bases, with 17 bases between them. The CDR3 has 14 amino acids. CDR3 amino acids: CASGPGSRRYEQYF. The CDR3 region has the DNA TGCGCCAGCGGCCCTGGGTCTCGCCGCTACGAGCAGTACTTC.

The rearrangement joins TRBV11-2 to TRBJ2-7; tentatively, D is TRBD2 (6 bases). From germline, CDR1 is SGHAT and CDR2 FQNNGV. The CDR3 has 15 amino acids. V was pared by 1 base and J by 2 bases, with 12 bases between. CDR3 nucleotide sequence: TGTGCCAGCAGCTTAGGTCTAGCGCCAGCCTACGAGCAGTACTTC. This codes for CASSLGLAPAYEQYF.

In its sample, this clone was seen once. The chain is built from TRBV7-9 and TRBJ2-6; D might be TRBD1 (6 bases). Germline values: CDR1 SEHNR, CDR2 FQNEAQ (reference sequence). CDR3 length: 19 residues. V shed 5 bases and J shed 2 bases, with 22 bases lying between them. CDR3 region: CASSTDSKPRETGANVLTF. As DNA, the CDR3 is TGTGCCAGCAGCACGGACAGTAAACCCAGGGAGACTGGGGCCAACGTCCTGACTTTC.

The chain uses TRBV6-1 and TRBJ2-1; D is uncertain. CDR3 length equals 12 residues. Trimming took 3 bases from V and 9 from J, leaving 9 bases between them. From germline, CDR1 is MNHNS and CDR2 SASEGT. In DNA, the CDR3 is TGTGCCAGCAGTGACTTCCCCGCTGAGCAGTTCTTC. The encoded protein is CASSDFPAEQFF.

Only a few counts were recorded for this clone. This chain links TRBV2 with TRBJ1-4; 9 bases map to TRBD1. Per the germline V gene, CDR1 is SNHLY and CDR2 is FYNNEI. Unmatched junction bases numbered 6, after V lost 5 bases and J lost 8 bases. CDR3 length: 14 amino acids. The CDR3 loop is CASSPGTGQEKLFF. CDR3 nucleotide sequence: TGTGCCAGCAGTCCCGGGACAGGGCAGGAAAAACTGTTTTTT. Full variable domain (outside the CDR3, taken from reference TRBV2 and TRBJ1-4): EPEVTQTPSHQVTQMGQEVILRCVPISNHLYFYWYRQILGQKVEFLVSFYNNEISEKSEIFDDQFSVERPDGSNFTLKIRSTKLEDSAMYFCASSPGTGQEKLFFGSGTQLSVL.

V usage is TRBV6-6 and J usage is TRBJ1-2; 10 positions agree with TRBD1. This CDR3 contains 16 residues. V lost 2 bases, J lost 3 bases, and 6 bases stayed unmatched. Germline V lookup: CDR1 MNHNY, CDR2 SVGAGI (reference sequence). The CDR3 DNA follows: TGTGCCAGCAGTTACGGGACAGGGGCTCTTCACTATGGCTACACCTTC. Its protein product is CASSYGTGALHYGYTF.

V and J are TRBV10-3 and TRBJ1-2, with D possibly matching TRBD1 (6 bases). The V gene lost 10 bases and the J gene lost 9 bases, with 21 bases spanning the gap. The CDR3 is made up of 13 amino acids. Germline values: CDR1 ENHRY, CDR2 SYGVKD. In DNA form, the CDR3 reads TGTGCCACTGGACCACAGGGTGATGGTAGCTACACCTTC. Translated, it gives CATGPQGDGSYTF.

This clone is judged medium-sized (0.01 to 0.1%). The chain links TRBV6-5 to TRBJ2-7; 7 bases align to TRBD2. This CDR3 is 12 amino acids long. The germline V gene encodes CDR1 MNHEY and CDR2 SVGAGI. J lost 6 bases, V lost 5 bases, and 4 bases had no gene match. CDR3 sequence reads: CASSAGTIEQYF. The DNA of the CDR3 is TGTGCCAGCAGTGCGGGGACTATCGAGCAGTACTTC.

V is TRBV5-5 and J is TRBJ2-1; TRBD2 might be the D (6 bases). This CDR3 has 16 amino acids. V was shortened by 0 bases and J by 4 bases, with 14 bases between the two germline ends. Germline CDR1 is SGHKS and CDR2 is YYEKEE (reference sequence). CDR3 amino acids: CASSLVPSGTYNEQFF. DNA of the CDR3: TGTGCCAGCAGCTTGGTGCCCTCCGGGACTTACAATGAGCAGTTCTTC.

DNA of the CDR3: TGTGCCAGCAGCTTCGGGAGGGGCACTGAAGCTTTCTTT. It yields the protein CASSFGRGTEAFF. This chain links TRBV5-4 with TRBJ1-1, with D maybe TRBD1 (5 bases). The CDR3 spans 13 residues. Trimming removed 2 bases at V and 4 bases at J, with 9 bases between. From germline, CDR1 is SGHNT and CDR2 YYREEE (reference sequence).

The sample holds a few counts of this clone. The chain recombines TRBV5-6 with TRBJ2-1, with 11 bases lining up with TRBD2. J lost 6 bases, V lost 6 bases, and 5 bases had no gene match. Germline V gene lookup returns CDR1 SGHDT and CDR2 YYEEEE. The CDR3 sequence is 14 residues long. The CDR3 DNA sequence: TGTGCCAGCACCTATAGCGGGGGGGCCAATGAGCAGTTCTTC. It specifies CASTYSGGANEQFF. The complete variable domain, with remaining parts taken from reference TRBV5-6 and TRBJ2-1, reads DAGVTQSPTHLIKTRGQQVTLRCSPKSGHDTVSWYQQALGQGPQFIFQYYEEEERQRGNFPDRFSGHQFPNYSSELNVNALLLGDSALYLCASTYSGGANEQFFGPGTRLTVL.

The chain has TRBV23-1 and TRBJ1-2; no clear D. TRBV23-1 is placed among ORFs of uncertain function. This CDR3 comprises 16 residues. Trimming removed 6 bases from V and 3 bases from J, with 20 bases in between. CDR3 protein: CASSQDPPDLDYGYTF. The CDR3, as DNA: TGCGCCAGCAGCCAAGATCCCCCAGACTTGGACTATGGCTACACCTTC.

J is TRBJ2-1 and V is TRBV10-3, with D possibly called TRBD1 or TRBD2 (5 bases each). The CDR3 covers 13 residues. The germline V gene encodes CDR1 ENHRY and CDR2 SYGVKD. Trimming removed 6 bases from V and 10 bases from J, with 16 bases in between. In DNA form, the CDR3 reads TGTGCCATCAGGGGACCTGATGGAATGGAGCAGTTCTTC. Protein: CAIRGPDGMEQFF.

This clone has only a few counts. The chain carries TRBV4-1 and TRBJ2-3; 7 bases align to TRBD2. CDR1 and CDR2 from the germline V gene are MGHRA and YSYEKL. Unmatched junction bases numbered 4, after V lost 7 bases and J lost 6 bases. CDR3 length: 12 residues. The CDR3 spells CASTSGGDTQYF. As DNA, the CDR3 is TGCGCCAGCACTAGCGGAGGGGATACGCAGTATTTT.

There are a few counts of this clone. This chain uses TRBV7-9 with TRBJ2-5, with D unclear. This CDR3 region has 10 residues. Trimming cost V 1 base and J 6 bases, with 0 bases left between them. In germline, CDR1 is SEHNR, CDR2 FQNEAQ (reference sequence). This chain's CDR3 is CASSLETQYF. The CDR3 region has the DNA TGTGCCAGCAGCTTAGAGACCCAGTACTTC.